This T cell receptor beta chain was sequenced for a study of human T cells and chemical hapten exposure. Study-level findings and limits: Versus controls, expanded TCRs had significantly more large CDR3 similarity clusters.

This clonotype has just a few counts. Its antigen is not known. The V and J ends lost 7 bases and 3 bases, in that order; junction bases with no gene match: 4. The germline V gene has CDR1 KGHSH and CDR2 LQKENI. The CDR3 is 13 residues long. Each cDNA molecule in the library carried unique molecular identifiers. TCRdb redid the calling of the RACE reads with MiXCR, one entry per CDR3 protein. This repertoire shows 60,000 to 70,000 distinct CDR3 sequences, approximately 11% found once; its top ten account for around 4.8%. Noted time point: pre-sensitization, week 0. Treatment denoted: therapeutic diphenylcyclopropenone sensitization with weekly scalp DPC. Those who donated were patients with alopecia, 18 to 70 years of age, and suitable for DPC.

This TCR was sampled from a woman in her forties or fifties with alopecia areata. Some clones in this sample may be carry-over from other donors' samples. This sequence joins TRBV18 and TRBJ2-7; the match to TRBD1 covers 9 bases. Source: whole blood, taken in connection with sensitization to the hapten diphenylcyclopropenone (DPC). Here the CDR3 DNA reads TGTGCCAGCTACAGGGGACAGGGCTACGAGCAGTACTTC. This translates into CASYRGQGYEQYF.